This paragraph reports one T cell receptor (beta chain). These data belong to a study of shared clonotypes between healthy human individuals. At the level of the study: CD8 memory received one plate per donor, CD8 naive two, CD4 memory three and CD4 naive three.

Clones were read by immunoSEQ multiplex PCR, and TCRdb kept only the in-frame ones, dropping some. The table shows about 680,000 clones, with about two thirds occurring only once. This CDR3 comprises 14 residues. Trimming removed 5 bases at V and 8 bases at J, with 18 bases between. Per the germline V gene, CDR1 is SQVTM and CDR2 is ANQGSEA. The specimen sequenced was memory CD4+ T cells sorted from blood. Described subset: CD45RA-negative fraction. V usage is TRBV29-1 and J usage is TRBJ1-4, with a tentative D call TRBD1 (5 bases). The TCR originated in a woman aged 25 to 45 in good health. The CDR3 coding sequence is TGCAGCGTTCGAAGGTCCGTCGCAGGGGAAAAACTGTTTTTT. This sequence encodes CSVRRSVAGEKLFF.